This T cell receptor (beta chain) is drawn from a study of cytomegalovirus exposure and HLA in healthy donors. At the level of the study: The platform used for the approximately 130 validation repertoires matched that of the roughly 720 first-cohort repertoires, a later analysis reported.

Study observations and caveats: Most sequenced TCRs were rare (though some public TCRs occurred in many donors). The study designated about 160 TCR beta chains cytomegalovirus-associated.

Sequencing was performed with immunoSEQ multiplex PCR; in TCRdb, only in-frame clones are kept and a portion is missing. Here the sample spans 300,000 to 450,000 clones, more than 80% being singletons. Regarding this clone: Its target is unknown.

The donors belonged to the roughly 110-subject validation cohort, separate from the approximately 700-subject first cohort. The receptor comes from a woman under 30 in good health and CMV-seronegative. Sequencing input: PBMCs.

The CDR3 region is CASSSTGPNSPLHF. CDR3 nucleotide sequence: TGTGCCAGCAGTTCGACAGGGCCTAATTCACCCCTCCACTTT. V and J are TRBV2 and TRBJ1-6; 7 bases map to TRBD1. CDR1 SNHLY and CDR2 FYNNEI come from the germline V gene. This CDR3 comprises 14 residues. V shed 5 bases, J shed 6 bases, and the junction held 4 bases outside the gene matches.